This entry describes one T cell receptor beta chain. This specimen belongs to a study of blood T cell repertoires in COVID-19. Turning to the study itself: Nucleic acid was either cDNA or gDNA, and it came from T cells, B-cell-depleted T cells, or PBMCs.

In the authors' methods: Amplifying reference gene primers gave estimates of nucleated cell counts. Produced via immunoSEQ multiplex PCR; TCRdb's table is partial and in-frame only. D and trimming were read from the DNA, whereas the V and J calls and clone size are those reported in that table. The sample holds 250,000 to 300,000 clones, about 87% seen once. Germline V gives CDR1 LNHDA, CDR2 SQIVND (reference sequence). The CDR3 is 13 residues long. Trimming took 3 bases from V and 7 from J; bases not matched to a gene: 3. Sequencing was done on a sample of peripheral blood. This clonotype was sampled from a woman aged 55-69 years with COVID-19, enrolled during active disease. The V gene is TRBV19, the J gene TRBJ1-1, with TRBD1 identical over 9 bases. The CDR3 region has the DNA TGTGCCAGTAGTATTAAGACAGGGGGTGAAGCTTTCTTT. As protein: CASSIKTGGEAFF.